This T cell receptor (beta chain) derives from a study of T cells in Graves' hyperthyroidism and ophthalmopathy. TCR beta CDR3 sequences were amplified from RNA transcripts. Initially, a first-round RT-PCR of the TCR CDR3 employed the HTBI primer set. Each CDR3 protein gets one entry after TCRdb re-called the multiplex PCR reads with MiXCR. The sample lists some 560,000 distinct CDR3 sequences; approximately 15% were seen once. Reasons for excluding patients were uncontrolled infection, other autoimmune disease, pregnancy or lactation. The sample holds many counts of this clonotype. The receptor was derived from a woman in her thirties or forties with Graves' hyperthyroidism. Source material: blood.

The DNA of the CDR3 is TGTGCCAGCGCGACCGACCAGGTTTCCACTGAAGCTTTCTTT. Translated: CASATDQVSTEAFF. This chain links TRBV12-3 or TRBV12-4 with TRBJ1-1; no definite D call. Trimming pared 8 bases from V and 4 bases from J, leaving 17 bases between. CDR3 length equals 14 residues.